Listed below are T cell receptor beta chains from one sample, sequenced in a study of cytomegalovirus exposure and HLA in healthy donors. The protocol was immunoSEQ multiplex PCR, while the TCRdb copy is restricted to in-frame clones and leaves out a portion. The data show over 150,000 clones, with around 77% seen just once and 1% held by the top ten. Specimen: PBMCs. The source is a woman aged 50 to 60 in good health and CMV-seropositive. The CDR3 runs from the conserved cysteine through the conserved F or W. D genes are given only for firm matches. The size entry is marked missing in some rows and otherwise reads once, few, many or a size class.

V	size	J	D	DNA	CDR3
TRBV5-1	.	TRBJ2-5	TRBD2	TGCGCCAGCAGCTTACTAGCGGGAGACTCGGAGACCCAGTACTTC	CASSLLAGDSETQYF
TRBV10-3	.	TRBJ2-3	TRBD2	TGTGCCATCAGTGAGTTGGTCTCAGCGGGAGCAGATACGCAGTATTTT	CAISELVSAGADTQYF
TRBV11-1	once	TRBJ1-2	.	TGTGCCAGCAGCTTGATTGGGGGCGATGGCTACACCTTC	CASSLIGGDGYTF
TRBV6-5	.	TRBJ1-1	.	TGTGCCAGCAGTTACGTTCGGACAGCCAAGGAAGCTTTCTTT	CASSYVRTAKEAFF
TRBV5-1	.	TRBJ2-5	.	TGCGCCAGCAGCTTGACTGAGCAGCCGGGGGAGACCCAGTACTTC	CASSLTEQPGETQYF
TRBV10-3	.	TRBJ2-7	TRBD1	TGTGCCATCAGTGAACCGGGACAGGGGGCCTACGAGCAGTACTTC	CAISEPGQGAYEQYF
TRBV7-2	few	TRBJ2-3	TRBD2	TGTGCCAGCAGTCGGACTAGCGGGGGAGGCACAGATACGCAGTATTTT	CASSRTSGGGTDTQYF
TRBV28	.	TRBJ1-6	.	TGTGCCAGCAGGATTAGCCCCGATTCACCCCTCCACTTT	CASRISPDSPLHF
TRBV19	.	TRBJ2-3	TRBD1	TGTGCCAGTTTTGGGGGTGCCGGGACAGGGGGAACAGATACGCAGTATTTT	CASFGGAGTGGTDTQYF
TRBV9	.	TRBJ2-5	.	TGTGCCAGCAGCGTAGGGACACAAGAGACCCAGTACTTC	CASSVGTQETQYF
TRBV6-1	.	TRBJ1-2	TRBD1	TGTGCCACCCATAGCGGCGGGACAGTTTGGATCTACACCTTC	CATHSGGTVWIYTF
TRBV5-1	few	TRBJ1-2	TRBD1	TGCGCCAGCAGCTTGGGACAGGGGACCTATGGCTACACCTTC	CASSLGQGTYGYTF
TRBV4-2	.	TRBJ1-5	.	TGTGCCAGCAGCCCAGCGCCGGCGCGGCCCCAGCATTTT	CASSPAPARPQHF
TRBV19	once	TRBJ1-1	.	TGTGCCAGTAGTACCAGAAGAAACACTGAAGCTTTCTTT	CASSTRRNTEAFF
TRBV7-2	.	TRBJ2-5	TRBD1	TGTGCCAGCAGCCCAAACAGGGGGCAAGAGACCCAGTACTTC	CASSPNRGQETQYF
TRBV7-9	.	TRBJ2-7	TRBD1	TGTGCCAGCACTTCTCGGGACAGGGCAACCTACGAGCAGTACTTC	CASTSRDRATYEQYF
TRBV27	few	TRBJ2-5	.	TGTGCCACCCGAGATTACCCAGGGACCCAGTACTTC	CATRDYPGTQYF
TRBV7-2	.	TRBJ1-5	.	TGTGCCAGCAGCTTGCCAGGGCCGGGTCAGCCCCAGCATTTT	CASSLPGPGQPQHF
TRBV28	.	TRBJ1-2	.	TGTGCCAGCAGGCACCCCGGGGGGGGATCTAACTATGGCTACACCTTC	CASRHPGGGSNYGYTF
TRBV5-5	.	TRBJ2-7	TRBD1	TGTGCCAGCAGCTTAGGACAGGTTCCTCCCTACGAGCAGTACTTC	CASSLGQVPPYEQYF
TRBV9	.	TRBJ2-2	.	TGTGCCAGCAGCCACCACCCCGACAGAGCTTTGACCGGGGAGCTGTTTTTT	CASSHHPDRALTGELFF
TRBV30	.	TRBJ2-1	TRBD1	TGTGCCTGGAGTGAAGGGGGCGTCAGAAATGAGCAGTTCTTC	CAWSEGGVRNEQFF
TRBV18	.	TRBJ2-7	.	TGTGCCAGCTCCCCCACAGGCCCCCTCTCCTACGAGCAGTACTTC	CASSPTGPLSYEQYF
TRBV6-6	.	TRBJ1-5	.	TGTGCCAGCAGTTACGCAGGGGCGAGCAATCAGCCCCAGCATTTT	CASSYAGASNQPQHF
TRBV6-5	.	TRBJ2-5	.	TGTGCCAGCAGGCGGGGAGTACAAGAGACCCAGTACTTC	CASRRGVQETQYF
TRBV11-3	few	TRBJ2-3	.	TGTGCCAGCAGCTTACGGGTTCGGGGGTCCCGCCTAGATACGCAGTATTTT	CASSLRVRGSRLDTQYF
TRBV7-2	.	TRBJ2-7	TRBD2	TGTGCCAGCAGCTTAGGACTAGCGGGATTCGGGCCCTCTGGGGAGCAGTACTTC	CASSLGLAGFGPSGEQYF
TRBV4-2	.	TRBJ1-6	.	TGTGCCAGCAGCCAAGAAGAGGAACTCAGTAATTCACCCCTCCACTTT	CASSQEEELSNSPLHF
TRBV18	once	TRBJ2-3	TRBD2	TGTGCCAGCTCACCACCGGAGCGCGCTAGCGGGAGGGCAGATACGCAGTATTTT	CASSPPERASGRADTQYF
TRBV13	.	TRBJ1-3	.	TGTGCCAGCAGGCAGGCCGGTGGAAACACCATATATTTT	CASRQAGGNTIYF
TRBV15	.	TRBJ1-3	.	TGTGCCACCAGCAGAGATGAGGTGGACACCATATATTTT	CATSRDEVDTIYF
TRBV4-3	.	TRBJ2-7	.	TGCGCCAGCAGTCAAGATCTAGGGGAATACGAGCAGTACTTC	CASSQDLGEYEQYF
TRBV10-3	.	TRBJ1-1	.	TGTGCCATCAGTGGGCAGGGAATCACTGAAGCTTTCTTT	CAISGQGITEAFF
TRBV28	once	TRBJ1-4	TRBD1	TGTGCCAGCAGTTCACCGGGACAGGTGGATGAAAAACTGTTTTTT	CASSSPGQVDEKLFF
TRBV6-1	.	TRBJ2-7	.	TGTGCCAGCAGTGAATTCGGAAGACAGATCCTCTTC	CASSEFGRQILF
TRBV5-1	.	TRBJ2-3	.	TGCGCCAGCAGCTTGGCAGATTGGACAGATACGCAGTATTTT	CASSLADWTDTQYF
TRBV7-2	.	TRBJ1-2	.	TGTGCCAGCAGCTTAGGGGGGGGACGGGGGCCTGGCTACACCTTC	CASSLGGGRGPGYTF
TRBV7-9	.	TRBJ2-7	.	TGTTCCAGCAGCCTCGAGAACTACGAGCAGTACTTC	CSSSLENYEQYF
TRBV7-9	few	TRBJ2-7	.	TGTGCCAGCAGCTTATCGGCGGGCCTCTACGAGCAGTACTTC	CASSLSAGLYEQYF
TRBV9	.	TRBJ1-3	TRBD1	TGTGCCAGCAGCGTTAGTCAACAGGGGGCTGGAAACACCATATATTTT	CASSVSQQGAGNTIYF
TRBV5-1	.	TRBJ1-2	.	TGCGCCACCCACGATACGGGTGGCTACACCTTC	CATHDTGGYTF
TRBV2	.	TRBJ1-4	TRBD1	TGTGCCAGCAGTACATTACAGGGGGCTCTACTAAAACTGTTTTTT	CASSTLQGALLKLFF
TRBV28	.	TRBJ2-5	TRBD2	TGTGCCAGCAGTCCCCGCGGGAGTTGGGCCCAGTACTTC	CASSPRGSWAQYF
TRBV9	few	TRBJ2-3	.	TGTGCCAGCAGCGTAGGACAGGCCGGCACAGATACGCAGTATTTT	CASSVGQAGTDTQYF
TRBV5-1	.	TRBJ2-1	TRBD2	TGCGCCAGCAGTTGGACCGGGACTAGCGGCGTGGATGAGCAGTTCTTC	CASSWTGTSGVDEQFF
TRBV9	.	TRBJ1-3	.	TGTGCCAGCAGCGTGAGTGGGGACTCCCCTAGGTCTGGAAACACCATATATTTT	CASSVSGDSPRSGNTIYF